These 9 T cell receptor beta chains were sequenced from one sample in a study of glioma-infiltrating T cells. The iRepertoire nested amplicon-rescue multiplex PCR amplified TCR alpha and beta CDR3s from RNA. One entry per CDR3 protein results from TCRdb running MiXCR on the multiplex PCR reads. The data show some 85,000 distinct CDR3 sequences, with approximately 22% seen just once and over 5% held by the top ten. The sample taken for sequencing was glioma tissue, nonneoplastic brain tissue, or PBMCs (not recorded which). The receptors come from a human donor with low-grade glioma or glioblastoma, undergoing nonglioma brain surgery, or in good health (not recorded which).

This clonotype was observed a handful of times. CDR3 in amino acids: CASREGQSQETQYF. The CDR3 DNA reads TGTGCCAGCAGGGAGGGACAGAGCCAAGAGACCCAGTACTTC. V is TRBV7-9 and J is TRBJ2-5; tentative D call: TRBD1 (7 bases). Trimming cost V 6 bases and J 1 base, with 12 bases left between them. The CDR3 sequence is 14 residues long. CDR1 is SEHNR, CDR2 FQNEAQ, per germline (reference sequence).

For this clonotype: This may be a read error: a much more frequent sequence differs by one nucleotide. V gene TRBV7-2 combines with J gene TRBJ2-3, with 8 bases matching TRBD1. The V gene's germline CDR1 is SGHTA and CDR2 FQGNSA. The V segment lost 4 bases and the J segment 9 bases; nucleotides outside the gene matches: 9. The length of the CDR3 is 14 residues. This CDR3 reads CASSSDLTGDTQYF. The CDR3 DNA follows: TGTGCCAGCAGCTCGGACCTGACAGGGGACACGCAGTATTTT.

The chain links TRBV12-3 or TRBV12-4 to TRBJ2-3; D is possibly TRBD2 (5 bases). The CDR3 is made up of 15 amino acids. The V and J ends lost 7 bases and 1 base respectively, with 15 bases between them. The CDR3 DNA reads TGTGCCAGCAACCTCCATAGAGGGCGCACAGATACGCAGTATTTT. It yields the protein CASNLHRGRTDTQYF.

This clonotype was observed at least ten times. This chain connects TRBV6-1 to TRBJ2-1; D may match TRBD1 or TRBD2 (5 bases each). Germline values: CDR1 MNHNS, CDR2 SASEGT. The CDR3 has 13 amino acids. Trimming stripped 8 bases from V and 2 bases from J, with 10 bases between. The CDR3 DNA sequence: TGTGCCAGCGAGGGGTTCCCCTACAATGAGCAGTTCTTC. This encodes CASEGFPYNEQFF.

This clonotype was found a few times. Here the CDR3 reads CASSAHPGTPHQYEQYF. The CDR3 DNA reads as TGTGCCAGCAGCGCACATCCCGGGACTCCGCATCAATACGAGCAGTACTTC. The rearrangement links TRBV2 to TRBJ2-7; D is possibly TRBD2 (6 bases). Germline CDR1 is SNHLY and CDR2 is FYNNEI. CDR3 length: 17 amino acids. Trimming shortened V by 6 bases and J by 4 bases, and 25 bases separated the two germline ends.

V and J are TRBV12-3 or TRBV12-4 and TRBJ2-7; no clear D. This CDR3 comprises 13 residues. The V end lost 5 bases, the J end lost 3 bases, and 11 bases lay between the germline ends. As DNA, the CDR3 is TGTGCCAGCAGTGGGCACATGAACTACGAGCAGTACTTC. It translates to CASSGHMNYEQYF.

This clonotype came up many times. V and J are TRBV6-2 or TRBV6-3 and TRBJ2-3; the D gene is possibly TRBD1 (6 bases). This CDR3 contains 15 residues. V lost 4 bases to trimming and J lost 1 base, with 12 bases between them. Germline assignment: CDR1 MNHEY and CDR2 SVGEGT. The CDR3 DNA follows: TGTGCCAGCAGTTCCTTGGGACAAGGCACAGATACGCAGTATTTT. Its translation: CASSSLGQGTDTQYF.

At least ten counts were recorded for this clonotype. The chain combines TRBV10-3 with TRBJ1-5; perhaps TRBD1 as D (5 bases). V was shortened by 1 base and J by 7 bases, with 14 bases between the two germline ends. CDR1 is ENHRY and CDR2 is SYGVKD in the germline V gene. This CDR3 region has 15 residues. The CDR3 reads CAISELAVRGQPQHF. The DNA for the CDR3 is TGTGCCATCAGTGAGTTGGCGGTCCGGGGGCAGCCCCAGCATTTT.

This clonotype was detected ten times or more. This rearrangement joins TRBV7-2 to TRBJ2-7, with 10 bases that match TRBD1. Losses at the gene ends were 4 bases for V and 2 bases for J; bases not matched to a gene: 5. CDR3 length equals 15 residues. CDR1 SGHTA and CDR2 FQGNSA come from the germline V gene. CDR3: CASSWMTGGAYEQYF. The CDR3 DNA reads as TGTGCCAGCAGCTGGATGACAGGGGGCGCCTACGAGCAGTACTTC.